The present TCR beta chain was sequenced within a study of T cells in Graves' hyperthyroidism and ophthalmopathy. The CDR3 totals 13 residues. In germline, CDR1 is SGHKS, CDR2 YYEKEE (reference sequence). Trimming removed 3 bases from V and 8 bases from J, with 14 bases in between. Overall study findings and caveats: Clonotypes that were expanded in thyroid above 0.001 mostly appeared in blood too.

Points on this clonotype: Its specificity is not known.

RNA transcripts were the template for amplifying TCR beta CDR3 regions. Using the HTBI primer set, a first-round RT-PCR was run on the TCR CDR3. Each CDR3 protein is one row after TCRdb ran MiXCR on the multiplex PCR reads. The sample lists 300,000 to 400,000 distinct CDR3 sequences, roughly 14% seen once, with about 19% in the top ten. Enrolled ophthalmopathy patients presented with a Clinical Activity Score of at least 3, a NOSPECS grade of at least 4, and disease duration under 3 months. The sequence came from a woman aged 25 to 39 with Graves' ophthalmopathy. The chain joins TRBV5-5 to TRBJ1-2; the D gene is possibly TRBD1 (6 bases). Material for sequencing was blood. The CDR3 DNA is TGTGCCAGCAGCTCGGCAGGGGCTCGAGGCTACACCTTC. Translating gives CASSSAGARGYTF. The full variable domain, in which reference TRBV5-5 and TRBJ1-2 provide the parts outside the CDR3, is DAGVTQSPTHLIKTRGQQVTLRCSPISGHKSVSWYQQVLGQGPQFIFQYYEKEERGRGNFPDRFSARQFPNYSSELNVNALLLGDSALYLCASSSAGARGYTFGSGTRLTVV.